This passage covers 9 T cell receptor beta chains from one sample sequenced in a study of T cell responses to AZD1222 COVID-19 vaccine. Repertoires were generated with immunoSEQ multiplex PCR, while TCRdb's copy carries only in-frame clones and drops some. The sample includes 130,000 or so clones, 90% of them seen just once. The sequencing used peripheral blood, collected on day 0 of AZD1222 vaccination. The receptor source for this set is an adult in good health.

The chain uses TRBV18 and TRBJ2-7; D remains ambiguous. V lost 1 base to trimming and J lost 2 bases, with 9 bases between them. CDR1 and CDR2 (germline): KGHSH, LQKENI. There are 14 residues in the CDR3. The CDR3 loop is CASSPHQDTYEQYF. CDR3 DNA sequence: TGTGCCAGCTCACCACATCAGGATACCTACGAGCAGTACTTC. The full variable domain, rest sourced from reference TRBV18 and TRBJ2-7, is NAGVMQNPRHLVRRRGQEARLRCSPMKGHSHVYWYRQLPEEGLKFMVYLQKENIIDESGMPKERFSAEFPKEGPSILRIQQVVRGDSAAYFCASSPHQDTYEQYFGPGTRLTVT.

The rearrangement uses TRBV24-1 and TRBJ2-2; no reliable D call. The ends were cut back, 4 bases at V and 9 bases at J, with 11 bases in the middle. Germline CDR1 KGHDR, CDR2 SFDVKD. This CDR3 has 13 amino acids. The CDR3 region is CATSDPTGRELFF. The CDR3, as DNA: TGTGCCACCAGTGACCCGACCGGCAGGGAGCTGTTTTTT.

The V gene is TRBV4-1, the J gene TRBJ1-5, with no clear D. In germline, CDR1 is MGHRA, CDR2 YSYEKL. Trimming shortened V by 1 base and J by 1 base, and 8 bases separated the two germline ends. This CDR3 has 15 residues. CDR3 nucleotide sequence: TGCGCCAGCAGCCAAGCTATTGGAAGCAATCAGCCCCAGCATTTT. This codes for CASSQAIGSNQPQHF.

This chain joins TRBV28 and TRBJ1-1, with no clear D. Germline V lookup: CDR1 MDHEN, CDR2 SYDVKM. The CDR3 consists of 11 residues. Trimming stripped 6 bases from V and 5 bases from J, with 7 bases between. The CDR3 nucleotides are TGTGCCAGCAGGGGTCGGACTGAAGCTTTCTTT. Encoded protein: CASRGRTEAFF.

The genes are TRBV11-2 and TRBJ2-3; possible D gene TRBD1, 7 bases. V lost 4 bases and J lost 4, with 18 bases in between. The CDR3 is made up of 16 amino acids. Per the germline V gene, CDR1 is SGHAT and CDR2 is FQNNGV. CDR3 region: CASSSRQGGGADTQYF. CDR3 nucleotide sequence: TGTGCCAGCAGCTCTCGACAGGGAGGTGGCGCAGATACGCAGTATTTT. Filled out from reference TRBV11-2 and TRBJ2-3, the complete variable domain reads EAGVAQSPRYKIIEKRQSVAFWCNPISGHATLYWYQQILGQGPKLLIQFQNNGVVDDSQLPKDRFSAERLKGVDSTLKIQPAKLEDSAVYLCASSSRQGGGADTQYFGPGTRLTVL.

This clone was seen once. The V call is TRBV7-8, the J call TRBJ1-1; 9 bases agree with TRBD1. Looked up from germline, CDR1 is SGHVS and CDR2 is FQNEAQ. CDR3 length: 15 amino acids. J gave up 5 bases and V 5 bases, and 9 bases lay outside the gene matches. The CDR3 DNA sequence: TGTGCCAGCAGCCTGGGACAGGGATTCTTGACTGAAGCTTTCTTT. Its protein product is CASSLGQGFLTEAFF.

The chain is built from TRBV4-1 and TRBJ2-1, with TRBD2 identical over 8 bases. The CDR3 extends over 18 amino acids. V was pared by 0 bases and J by 3 bases, with 10 bases of the junction left unmatched. Germline V CDR1 and CDR2: MGHRA, YSYEKL. The CDR3 bases are TGCGCCAGCAGCCAAGATCCTCAAGCCGGGACTAGCTACAATGAGCAGTTCTTC. It encodes CASSQDPQAGTSYNEQFF.

V usage is TRBV5-1 and J usage is TRBJ1-4, with D hard to call. With 2 bases removed from V and 3 bases from J, the gap between germline ends came to 11 bases. Germline loops: CDR1 SGHRS, CDR2 YFSETQ. There are 15 residues in the CDR3. In nucleotides, the CDR3 is TGCGCCAGCAGCTTAACTTGGGGATCTAATGAAAAACTGTTTTTT. It is translated as CASSLTWGSNEKLFF.

The chain couples TRBV5-6 to TRBJ2-7; the match to TRBD1 covers 9 bases. The ends lost 4 bases at V and 3 bases at J; junction bases unmatched: 8. The CDR3 runs to 15 residues. In germline, CDR1 is SGHDT, CDR2 YYEEEE. The CDR3 DNA sequence: TGTGCCAGCAGCCTTTACAGGGGGCTGTTCTACGAGCAGTACTTC. It is translated as CASSLYRGLFYEQYF.